This entry lists 16 T cell receptor beta chains sequenced from one sample in a study of T cell responses to AZD1222 COVID-19 vaccine. Only in-frame clones appear in the TCRdb table, and some are missing; sequencing was by immunoSEQ multiplex PCR. The table records roughly 170,000 clones, approximately 86% of them present only once. This material consisted of peripheral blood, taken on day 0 of AZD1222 vaccination. These receptors originate from an adult in good health.

This clone was detected only once. The chain has TRBV2 and TRBJ1-1, with a possible D match to TRBD1 (5 bases). The CDR3 loop spans 14 amino acids. Germline V CDR1 and CDR2: SNHLY, FYNNEI. Trimming took 1 base from V and 3 from J, leaving 9 bases between them. This CDR3 is CASSEGQGHTEAFF. DNA for the CDR3: TGTGCCAGCAGTGAAGGTCAGGGCCACACTGAAGCTTTCTTT. Together with reference TRBV2 and TRBJ1-1, the CDR3 gives the full variable domain: EPEVTQTPSHQVTQMGQEVILRCVPISNHLYFYWYRQILGQKVEFLVSFYNNEISEKSEIFDDQFSVERPDGSNFTLKIRSTKLEDSAMYFCASSEGQGHTEAFFGQGTRLTVV.

The gene calls are TRBV9 and TRBJ2-3, with TRBD1 matching over 9 bases. Losses at the gene ends were 3 bases for V and 2 bases for J; bases not matched to a gene: 7. This CDR3 region has 16 residues. Looked up from germline, CDR1 is SGDLS and CDR2 is YYNGEE. This CDR3 is CASSARTGDSTDTQYF. The CDR3 DNA follows: TGTGCCAGCAGCGCCCGGACAGGGGACTCCACAGATACGCAGTATTTT.

V is TRBV9 and J is TRBJ1-3; no definite D call. Trimming took 0 bases from V and 4 from J, leaving 8 bases between them. CDR3 length equals 14 residues. In germline, CDR1 is SGDLS, CDR2 YYNGEE. CDR3 amino acids: CASSVEAEGNTIYF. In DNA, the CDR3 is TGTGCCAGCAGCGTAGAAGCAGAAGGAAACACCATATATTTT.

The chain recombines TRBV24-1 with TRBJ2-4, with D uncertain. V gave up 4 bases and J gave up 0 bases, with 15 bases separating them. Germline V lookup: CDR1 KGHDR, CDR2 SFDVKD. CDR3 length: 17 amino acids. CDR3 region: CATSEGTSNLAKNIQYF. The CDR3 DNA follows: TGTGCCACCAGTGAGGGAACATCAAACCTAGCCAAAAACATTCAGTACTTC.

The chain joins TRBV6-5 to TRBJ1-2; the match to TRBD1 covers 7 bases. J lost 4 bases, V lost 2 bases, and 7 bases had no gene match. The germline gives CDR1 MNHEY, CDR2 SVGAGI. The CDR3 is 15 amino acids. The CDR3 DNA is TGTGCCAGCAGTTACCCCCGCCCAGGGGGCTATGGCTACACCTTC. Translated: CASSYPRPGGYGYTF.

The J gene is TRBJ2-7, the V gene TRBV9; 9 positions agree with TRBD1. V lost 3 bases to trimming and J lost 2 bases; unmatched junction nucleotides: 6. The CDR3 runs to 15 residues. Looked up from germline, CDR1 is SGDLS and CDR2 is YYNGEE. CDR3 sequence (DNA): TGTGCCAGCAGCGCCGCCGGGACAGGGCCCTACGAGCAGTACTTC. Translation gives CASSAAGTGPYEQYF.

The J gene is TRBJ2-7, the V gene TRBV5-4; possible D gene TRBD2, 5 bases. From germline, CDR1 is SGHNT and CDR2 YYREEE (reference sequence). Deletions cut 1 base from V and 0 bases from J, with 5 bases between. The CDR3 length is 13 residues. The chain's CDR3 is CASSLRGSYEQYF. CDR3 nucleotides: TGTGCCAGCAGCTTGCGGGGCTCCTACGAGCAGTACTTC. Full variable domain (rest looked up from reference TRBV5-4 and TRBJ2-7): ETGVTQSPTHLIKTRGQQVTLRCSSQSGHNTVSWYQQALGQGPQFIFQYYREEENGRGNFPPRFSGLQFPNYSSELNVNALELDDSALYLCASSLRGSYEQYFGPGTRLTVT.

On this clone itself: One end of the junction does not line up with germline, which may come from a read error. The chain joins TRBV7-7 to TRBJ2-2; D is unresolved. Germline CDR1 is SSHAT and CDR2 is FNYEAQ (reference sequence). There are 16 residues in the CDR3. CDR3 region: CASSLGRTINTGELFF. The CDR3 DNA follows: TGTGCTAGCAGCTTAGGTCGGACCATAAACACCGGGGAGCTGTTTTTT.

The genes are TRBV7-9 and TRBJ2-2; unclear D gene. Trimming left V 2 bases short and J 1 base short, with 5 bases between. The CDR3 contains 14 residues. CDR1 and CDR2 from the germline V gene are SEHNR and FQNEAQ (reference sequence). Written as DNA, the CDR3 is TGTGCCAGCAGCTTACGGCAGAACACCGGGGAGCTGTTTTTT. Translated: CASSLRQNTGELFF.

This rearrangement joins TRBV14 to TRBJ1-1, with a weak D call TRBD1 (5 bases). The germline CDR1 and CDR2 sequences are SGHDN and FVKESK. The CDR3 spans 17 residues. Trimming removed 4 bases at V and 2 bases at J, with 20 bases between. CDR3 nucleotides: TGTGCCAGCAGCCCACTGTGGCGGGGGTCGGGCAACACTGAAGCTTTCTTT. It translates to CASSPLWRGSGNTEAFF. The full variable domain, completed using reference TRBV14 and TRBJ1-1, is EAGVTQFPSHSVIEKGQTVTLRCDPISGHDNLYWYRRVMGKEIKFLLHFVKESKQDESGMPNNRFLAERTGGTYSTLKVQPAELEDSGVYFCASSPLWRGSGNTEAFFGQGTRLTVV.

V gene TRBV6-5 combines with J gene TRBJ1-1; D call uncertain. Trimming took 4 bases from V and 0 from J, leaving 12 bases between them. This CDR3 spans 15 amino acids. Germline V gene lookup returns CDR1 MNHEY and CDR2 SVGAGI. The CDR3 coding sequence is TGTGCCAGCAGTTCAATACCCGATTTGAACACTGAAGCTTTCTTT. Amino acid sequence: CASSSIPDLNTEAFF.

The V gene is TRBV7-9, the J gene TRBJ2-3, with D possibly matching TRBD1 (6 bases). Trimming took off 4 bases at V and 4 bases at J, with 15 bases between the two ends. Looked up from germline, CDR1 is SEHNR and CDR2 is FQNEAQ (reference sequence). The CDR3 consists of 15 residues. In DNA, the CDR3 is TGTGCCAGCAGCTACACAGGGACCGGGGCAGATACGCAGTATTTT. Encoded protein: CASSYTGTGADTQYF.

V is TRBV7-8 and J is TRBJ1-1; D perhaps matches TRBD1 (5 bases). Trimming stripped 1 base from V and 1 base from J, with 10 bases between. Germline lookup yields CDR1 SGHVS and CDR2 FQNEAQ. This CDR3 is built from 15 residues. CDR3 sequence (DNA): TGTGCCAGCAGCTTAGGTATGGGGGGGAACACTGAAGCTTTCTTT. The encoded protein is CASSLGMGGNTEAFF.

This chain links TRBV27 with TRBJ1-4, with D perhaps TRBD1 (6 bases). CDR1 and CDR2 from the germline V gene are MNHEY and SMNVEV (reference sequence). Trimming stripped 3 bases from V and 7 bases from J, with 15 bases between. The CDR3 spans 15 residues. The CDR3 reads CASSFRQAAIEKLFF. CDR3 coding DNA: TGTGCCAGCAGTTTCAGACAGGCGGCTATTGAAAAACTGTTTTTT.

V usage is TRBV9 and J usage is TRBJ2-2; D ambiguous. Looked up from germline, CDR1 is SGDLS and CDR2 is YYNGEE. V shed 0 bases and J shed 2 bases, with 14 bases lying between them. The CDR3 covers 17 residues. The CDR3 protein is CASSVVHRQHNTGELFF. DNA of the CDR3: TGTGCCAGCAGCGTAGTCCACCGACAACACAACACCGGGGAGCTGTTTTTT.

This chain uses TRBV5-5 with TRBJ1-5; D ambiguous. CDR3 length equals 12 residues. Trimming took off 4 bases at V and 7 bases at J, with 9 bases between the two ends. Germline CDR1 and CDR2: SGHKS and YYEKEE (reference sequence). DNA of the CDR3: TGTGCCAGCAGCCTACCCCCCCAGCCCCAGCATTTT. This codes for CASSLPPQPQHF. Together with reference TRBV5-5 and TRBJ1-5, the CDR3 gives the full variable domain: DAGVTQSPTHLIKTRGQQVTLRCSPISGHKSVSWYQQVLGQGPQFIFQYYEKEERGRGNFPDRFSARQFPNYSSELNVNALLLGDSALYLCASSLPPQPQHFGDGTRLSIL.